The T cell receptor beta chain described here comes from a study of shared clonotypes between healthy human individuals. As for this clone: The target antigen is unknown.

The V segment lost 3 bases and the J segment 0 bases; nucleotides outside the gene matches: 6. This CDR3 contains 16 residues. CDR1 and CDR2 from the germline V gene are SQVTM and ANQGSEA. Method: immunoSEQ multiplex PCR; TCRdb's copy keeps in-frame clones and lacks some. The sample lists some 900,000 clones, roughly 72% occurring once. The study's findings and limits: Several donors showed sharing of about 4.6% of naive CD4 clonotypes.

The rearrangement links TRBV29-1 to TRBJ2-3; TRBD1 aligns across 10 bases. The sample consisted of memory CD4+ T cells sorted from blood. Subset defined: CD45RA-negative fraction. The sequence derives from a man aged 18 to 35 in good health. CDR3 coding DNA: TGCAGCGTTGAGGGGGACAGGGGAACTAGCACAGATACGCAGTATTTT. This codes for CSVEGDRGTSTDTQYF.